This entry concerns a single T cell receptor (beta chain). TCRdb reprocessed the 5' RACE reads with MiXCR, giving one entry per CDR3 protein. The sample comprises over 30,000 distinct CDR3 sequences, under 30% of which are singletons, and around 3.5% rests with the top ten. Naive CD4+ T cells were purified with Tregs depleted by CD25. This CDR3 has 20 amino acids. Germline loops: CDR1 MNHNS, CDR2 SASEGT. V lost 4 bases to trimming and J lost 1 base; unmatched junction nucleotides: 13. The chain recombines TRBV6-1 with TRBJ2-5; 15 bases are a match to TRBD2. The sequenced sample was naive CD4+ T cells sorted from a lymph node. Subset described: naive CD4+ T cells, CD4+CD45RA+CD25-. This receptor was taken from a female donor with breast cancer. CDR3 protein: CASSAGGTSGRWDLQETQYF. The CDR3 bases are TGTGCCAGCAGTGCCGGGGGGACTAGCGGGAGGTGGGACCTCCAAGAGACCCAGTACTTC.